The 32 T cell receptor beta chains below come from one sample, sequenced in a study of blood T cell repertoires in COVID-19. Repertoires were generated with immunoSEQ multiplex PCR, while TCRdb's copy carries only in-frame clones and drops some. The profile shows 220,000 or so clones, around 84% of them singletons. Sequences were obtained from PBMCs or T cells enriched from blood (not recorded which). The receptors stem from a woman between 40 and 50 years old who had recovered from COVID-19.

The sample holds one count of this clone. The rearrangement links TRBV5-1 to TRBJ2-7; no firm D call. The germline V and J ends were trimmed by 1 base and 6 bases, with 11 bases remaining between them. CDR1 SGHRS and CDR2 YFSETQ come from the germline V gene. This CDR3 region has 13 residues. The CDR3 DNA sequence: TGCGCCAGCAGCTTGTTTAGCTTCGGCGAGCAGTACTTC. Amino acid sequence: CASSLFSFGEQYF.

The chain uses TRBV27 and TRBJ2-3; D is ambiguous. This CDR3 comprises 13 residues. Trimming stripped 3 bases from V and 3 bases from J, with 7 bases between. Germline-derived CDR1 and CDR2 are MNHEY and SMNVEV (reference sequence). CDR3 DNA sequence: TGTGCCAGCAGTTTGATCGGGACAGATACGCAGTATTTT. This translates into CASSLIGTDTQYF.

Only one count was recorded for this clone. The gene calls are TRBV5-5 and TRBJ2-5; D perhaps matches TRBD1 (6 bases). The CDR3 runs to 14 residues. The V gene lost 4 bases and the J gene lost 2 bases, with 12 bases spanning the gap. Germline CDR1 and CDR2: SGHKS and YYEKEE (reference sequence). The CDR3 DNA sequence: TGTGCCAGCAGCCCCCGGACAGTACAAGAGACCCAGTACTTC. This codes for CASSPRTVQETQYF.

This chain links TRBV12-1 with TRBJ2-7; no check of the table's D call, TRBD2, against the DNA was made. TRBV12-1 is marked as a pseudogene. The CDR3 consists of 18 residues. The CDR3 DNA sequence: TGTGCCAGCAGCTCCACCGTGCCGGGACTAGCGGGACCCTACGAGCAGTACGTC. Protein product: CASSSTVPGLAGPYEQYV.

This chain links TRBV24-1 with TRBJ1-4; no firm D call. Germline loops: CDR1 KGHDR, CDR2 SFDVKD. V was cut by 3 bases and J by 0 bases, with 7 bases left in between. The CDR3 covers 15 residues. CDR3 loop: CATSDAGATNEKLFF. In DNA form, the CDR3 reads TGTGCCACCAGTGATGCAGGCGCAACTAATGAAAAACTGTTTTTT.

The chain carries TRBV12-3 or TRBV12-4 and TRBJ1-2; 8 nucleotides align to TRBD1. J lost 8 bases, V lost 4 bases, and 3 bases had no gene match. The CDR3 extends over 12 amino acids. The CDR3 sequence: CASSSGGWGYTF. The CDR3 DNA sequence: TGTGCCAGCAGTTCAGGGGGCTGGGGCTACACCTTC.

The chain carries TRBV5-1 and TRBJ2-7; 9 bases match TRBD1. V dropped 0 bases and J dropped 1; count of bases not matched to a gene: 5. Looked up from germline, CDR1 is SGHRS and CDR2 is YFSETQ. This CDR3 contains 16 residues. CDR3 protein: CASSLACDRGSYEQYV. The CDR3 DNA reads as TGCGCCAGCAGCTTGGCCTGTGACAGGGGGTCCTACGAGCAGTACGTC.

This chain joins TRBV19 and TRBJ2-1; the D gene is possibly TRBD2 (6 bases). V gave up 6 bases and J gave up 14 bases, with 20 bases separating them. This CDR3 is 13 amino acids long. Germline lookup yields CDR1 LNHDA and CDR2 SQIVND (reference sequence). The CDR3 nucleotides read TGTGCCAGTAGCGGGAGCGCCGGTCTCTATAAGTTCTTC. Translated: CASSGSAGLYKFF. Full variable domain (outside the CDR3, taken from reference TRBV19 and TRBJ2-1): DGGITQSPKYLFRKEGQNVTLSCEQNLNHDAMYWYRQDPGQGLRLIYYSQIVNDFQKGDIAEGYSVSREKKESFPLTVTSAQKNPTAFYLCASSGSAGLYKFFGPGTRLTVL.

This chain connects TRBV28 to TRBJ2-3; D possibly corresponds to TRBD2 (6 bases). The germline V gene has CDR1 MDHEN and CDR2 SYDVKM. Deletions cut 5 bases from V and 5 bases from J, with 17 bases between. This CDR3 spans 15 amino acids. The CDR3 region is CASSTSSGRKDTQYF. CDR3 in DNA: TGTGCCAGCAGTACCTCCAGCGGGCGTAAAGATACGCAGTATTTT.

This clone was counted a single time. The chain has TRBV14 and TRBJ2-7, with TRBD1 identical over 7 bases. The CDR3 runs 15 residues. Unmatched junction bases numbered 8, after V lost 4 bases and J lost 2 bases. The V gene's germline CDR1 is SGHDN and CDR2 FVKESK. DNA for the CDR3: TGTGCCAGCAGCCCAGGACAGGATGGGGCCTACGAGCAGTACGTC. Translation: CASSPGQDGAYEQYV.

DNA for the CDR3: TGTGCCAGCAGCTTAAGGACAGGGGGAGTTGGAAACACCATATATTTT. This gives the protein CASSLRTGGVGNTIYF. This chain connects TRBV5-4 to TRBJ1-3; TRBD1 matches 10 bases. This CDR3 spans 16 amino acids. V was pared by 2 bases and J by 3 bases, with 5 bases of the junction left unmatched. CDR1 and CDR2 (germline): SGHNT, YYREEE (reference sequence).

V gene TRBV2 combines with J gene TRBJ2-2, with 7 nucleotides matching TRBD1. Germline trimming cut 6 bases from V and 4 bases from J; bases unmatched to any gene: 8. This CDR3 has 15 residues. CDR1 and CDR2 (germline): SNHLY, FYNNEI. This CDR3 is CASRERQGGTGELFF. The CDR3, as DNA: TGTGCCAGCAGAGAAAGACAGGGTGGCACCGGGGAGCTGTTTTTT.

The chain combines TRBV6-6 with TRBJ2-2; 10 bases match TRBD2. CDR3 length equals 15 residues. V dropped 5 bases and J dropped 11; count of bases not matched to a gene: 11. Germline assignment: CDR1 MNHNY and CDR2 SVGAGI (reference sequence). The CDR3 region has the DNA TGTGCCAGCAGTGCCAGACAGCGGGGGGGGAGAGAGCTGTTTTTT. Its protein is CASSARQRGGRELFF.

The chain uses TRBV4-1 and TRBJ2-7, with TRBD2 matching 8 bases. The J segment lost 5 bases and the V segment lost 4 bases, leaving 10 bases of the junction unmatched. The length of the CDR3 is 15 residues. Germline V gene sequence: CDR1 MGHRA, CDR2 YSYEKL. The CDR3 nucleotides read TGCGCCAGCAGCCCAGCACCAGCGGGAGTCCACGAGCAGTACTTC. This encodes CASSPAPAGVHEQYF.

CDR3 sequence (DNA): TGTGCCAGCAGGGGACAGGGCTCCTACGAGCAGTACTTC. This translates into CASRGQGSYEQYF. The chain is built from TRBV6-5 and TRBJ2-7; 9 bases align to TRBD1. This CDR3 is 13 amino acids long. Germline V gives CDR1 MNHEY, CDR2 SVGAGI. After removal of 6 bases from V and 0 bases from J, the junction contained 0 bases not matched to a gene.

The genes are TRBV29-1 and TRBJ2-7; a possible D gene is TRBD2 (6 bases). CDR3 length: 12 amino acids. V was trimmed by 4 bases and J by 5 bases, leaving 12 bases between them. Germline values: CDR1 SQVTM, CDR2 ANQGSEA. The chain's CDR3 is CSVGLGGNEQYV. CDR3 nucleotides: TGCAGCGTTGGACTGGGCGGGAACGAGCAGTACGTC.

The chain carries TRBV28 and TRBJ1-2; D may be TRBD1 (6 bases). In germline, CDR1 is MDHEN, CDR2 SYDVKM. V lost 4 bases, J lost 4 bases, and 37 bases lay in between. This CDR3 is 22 amino acids long. This CDR3 is CASSSIPPGLWDTALRAYGYTF. Here the CDR3 DNA reads TGTGCCAGCAGTTCAATCCCGCCAGGGTTGTGGGACACAGCCCTCCGGGCCTATGGCTACACCTTC.

This clone was recorded at least ten times. This chain joins TRBV5-5 and TRBJ1-1, with TRBD1 identical over 7 bases. The CDR3 runs to 14 residues. Germline values: CDR1 SGHKS, CDR2 YYEKEE (reference sequence). The V segment lost 3 bases and the J segment 1 base; nucleotides outside the gene matches: 3. CDR3 DNA sequence: TGTGCCAGCAGCTGGGGGGACAGGAACACTGAAGCTTTCTTT. This encodes CASSWGDRNTEAFF.

V gene TRBV5-1 combines with J gene TRBJ2-5; 9 nucleotides line up with TRBD1. The V and J ends lost 4 bases and 1 base, in that order; junction bases with no gene match: 8. Germline V gives CDR1 SGHRS, CDR2 YFSETQ. This CDR3 has 16 residues. In DNA, the CDR3 is TGCGCCAGCAGCATCGGACAGGGGTTAGGCCAAGAGACCCAGTACTTC. Translated, it gives CASSIGQGLGQETQYF.

This CDR3 reads CAITVHEQYV. Written as DNA, the CDR3 is TGTGCCATCACCGTCCACGAGCAGTACGTC. The rearrangement joins TRBV10-3 to TRBJ2-7; the D is unclear. The V gene lost 7 bases and the J gene lost 5 bases, with 6 bases spanning the gap. The germline CDR1 and CDR2 sequences are ENHRY and SYGVKD. This CDR3 comprises 10 residues.

The chain combines TRBV11-3 with TRBJ2-5; a possible D gene is TRBD2 (5 bases). This CDR3 contains 13 residues. Trimming took off 5 bases at V and 7 bases at J, with 14 bases between the two ends. Germline V gene data show CDR1 as SGHNT and CDR2 as YENEEA. The CDR3 nucleotides are TGTGCCAGCAGCCCAGACTACGCAGGGACCCAGTACTTC. This gives the protein CASSPDYAGTQYF.

The rearrangement joins TRBV6-5 to TRBJ2-2, with D maybe TRBD2 (6 bases). Germline assignment: CDR1 MNHEY and CDR2 SVGAGI. There are 12 residues in the CDR3. V was pared by 6 bases and J by 6 bases, with 8 bases between. The CDR3 sequence is CASSRRAGELFF. In DNA form, the CDR3 reads TGTGCCAGCAGCCGGAGGGCCGGGGAGCTGTTTTTT.

V and J are TRBV27 and TRBJ2-5; unclear D gene. Germline V gene sequence: CDR1 MNHEY, CDR2 SMNVEV (reference sequence). Trimming took off 8 bases at V and 2 bases at J, with 18 bases between the two ends. This CDR3 is built from 15 residues. The CDR3 DNA sequence: TGTGCCAGCGCCCGGTCCATAGAGGAACAAGAGACCCAGTACTTC. Translation gives CASARSIEEQETQYF.

Points on this clone: An end of the junction differs from the germline gene, which may be a read error. This chain joins TRBV29-1 and TRBJ1-2, with a tentative D call TRBD1 (5 bases). This CDR3 contains 15 residues. From germline, CDR1 is SQVTM and CDR2 ANQGSEA. The CDR3 region is CSVEGLAGHWGGYTF. The CDR3 bases are TGCAGCGTAGAAGGATTGGCAGGGCATTGGGGTGGCTACACCTTC. Drawing the rest from reference TRBV29-1 and TRBJ1-2, the complete variable domain is SAVISQKPSRDICQRGTSLTIQCQVDSQVTMMFWYRQQPGQSLTLIATANQGSEATYESGFVIDKFPISRPNLTFSTLTVSNMSPEDSSIYLCSVEGLAGHWGGYTFGSGTRLTVV.

This sequence joins TRBV6-1 and TRBJ2-3, with D possibly matching TRBD1 (5 bases). Trimming left V 2 bases short and J 4 bases short, with 7 bases between. From germline, CDR1 is MNHNS and CDR2 SASEGT. This CDR3 is 13 amino acids long. The CDR3 reads CASSEQGPDTQYF. The CDR3 coding sequence is TGTGCCAGCAGTGAACAGGGTCCAGATACGCAGTATTTT.

The V and J genes are TRBV7-3 and TRBJ2-2; 7 nucleotides line up with TRBD2. Germline trimming cut 5 bases from V and 3 bases from J; bases unmatched to any gene: 6. This CDR3 is 15 amino acids long. From germline, CDR1 is SGHTA and CDR2 FQGTGA. The CDR3 loop is CASSHGTTDTGELFF. The DNA for the CDR3 is TGTGCCAGCAGCCATGGGACTACCGACACCGGGGAGCTGTTTTTT.

The chain employs TRBV13 and TRBJ2-2; TRBD2 agrees at 11 bases. Trimming took 4 bases from V and 3 from J; bases not matched to a gene: 1. This CDR3 has 15 residues. The germline gives CDR1 PRHDT, CDR2 FYEKMQ (reference sequence). The CDR3 is CASSSLAGDTGELFF. The CDR3 nucleotides are TGTGCCAGCAGCTCACTAGCGGGGGACACCGGGGAGCTGTTTTTT.

The CDR3 region has the DNA TGTGCCAGCAGCTTGGCGGGAGGGTCCGGGGAGCTGTTTTTT. Translated: CASSLAGGSGELFF. V is TRBV5-4 and J is TRBJ2-2; 8 bases are shared with TRBD2. V shed 0 bases, J shed 6 bases, and the junction held 1 base outside the gene matches. The germline V gene encodes CDR1 SGHNT and CDR2 YYREEE (reference sequence). The length of the CDR3 is 14 residues.

The chain uses TRBV9 and TRBJ2-2, with D possibly matching TRBD1 (5 bases). The CDR3 contains 15 residues. V shed 0 bases and J shed 7 bases, with 13 bases lying between them. Per germline, CDR1 SGDLS and CDR2 YYNGEE. The CDR3 protein is CASSVGSGSHGELFF. Written as DNA, the CDR3 is TGTGCCAGCAGCGTAGGTTCAGGGTCTCACGGGGAGCTGTTTTTT.

This clone was observed a single time. V is TRBV3-1 (or the pseudogene TRBV3-2) and J is TRBJ2-3; weak D call: TRBD2 (6 bases). The V end lost 6 bases, the J end lost 5 bases, and 15 bases lay between the germline ends. CDR3 length equals 14 residues. Per the germline V gene, CDR1 is LGHDT and CDR2 is YNNKEL (reference sequence). The CDR3 is CASRGTLALDTQYF. The DNA of the CDR3 is TGTGCCAGCAGGGGGACTTTAGCCCTAGATACGCAGTATTTT.

The chain couples TRBV7-2 to TRBJ2-1; the match to TRBD2 covers 9 bases. V was clipped by 1 base and J by 7 bases; unmatched bases: 5. This CDR3 is 15 amino acids long. Germline-derived CDR1 and CDR2 are SGHTA and FQGNSA. CDR3 coding DNA: TGTGCCAGCAGCTTAGTGGCGGGAGGGTCGAATGAGCAGTTCTTC. This codes for CASSLVAGGSNEQFF.

This clone was recorded many times. The V call is TRBV5-5, the J call TRBJ2-7; 8 positions match TRBD2. Losses at the gene ends were 4 bases for V and 6 bases for J; bases not matched to a gene: 9. CDR3 length: 14 residues. The germline V gene has CDR1 SGHKS and CDR2 YYEKEE (reference sequence). CDR3 DNA sequence: TGTGCCAGCAGCCCCCGGGAGGGAAGAGGCGAGCAGTACTTC. Translating it yields CASSPREGRGEQYF.